This entry is about one T cell receptor (beta chain). Its matching antigen is unknown. Here immunoSEQ multiplex PCR was the method, and the copy in TCRdb shows in-frame clones only, minus some. Of 2 million to 2.5 million clones listed, under 97% are singletons. The sample originates from a study of shared clonotypes between healthy human individuals. Findings of the study overall: Rarefaction revealed incomplete sorted-subset sequencing despite large depth.

Input material: naive CD4+ T cells sorted from blood. The subset: CD45RA+ positively selected. This TCR came from a man younger than 35 in good health.

The CDR3 nucleotides are TGCAGCGTTTCCCCCTTGAGGGCGGACAGCTCCTACGAGCAGTACTTC. Translating it yields CSVSPLRADSSYEQYF. The chain links TRBV29-1 to TRBJ2-7; perhaps TRBD1 as D (6 bases). V lost 5 bases to trimming and J lost 0 bases, with 20 bases between them. This CDR3 comprises 16 residues. The germline gives CDR1 SQVTM, CDR2 ANQGSEA.